This TCR beta chain was sequenced during a study of immune characterization of retroperitoneal liposarcoma. CDR3 length equals 14 residues. Germline lookup yields CDR1 MDHEN and CDR2 SYDVKM. TCRdb independently ran MiXCR on the PCR reads; one entry per CDR3 protein. The sample lists roughly 20,000 distinct CDR3 sequences; 35% to 40% were seen once. The chain carries TRBV28 and TRBJ2-1; 7 positions agree with TRBD1. Near its end, the DNA agrees better with TRBJ2-7, so the J call may be wrong. The sequence came from a male donor with retroperitoneal liposarcoma. The sequencing input was blood. The CDR3: CASNPGQINNEQYF. The CDR3 nucleotides are TGTGCCAGCAACCCGGGACAGATAAACAATGAGCAGTACTTC.